Shown below are 10 T cell receptor beta chains from a single sample sequenced in a study of long-term antiretroviral therapy in people with HIV. Survey level was the resolution at which the v3.0 immunoSEQ assay ran. The table came from immunoSEQ multiplex PCR; TCRdb's copy has only in-frame clones and leaves some out. The sample includes about 29,000 clones, approximately 95% of them seen just once. The input for sequencing was unsorted PBMCs, taken 5.3 years after starting antiretroviral therapy. The source of these receptors is a man aged 25 to 40 with HIV.

The chain combines TRBV5-1 with TRBJ2-4; 11 bases fit TRBD1. With V trimmed by 3 bases and J by 6 bases, 2 bases remained unmatched. Germline CDR1 SGHRS, CDR2 YFSETQ. The CDR3 spans 14 residues. This CDR3 is CASSSGTGGNIQYF. The CDR3 DNA reads TGCGCCAGCAGCTCCGGGACAGGGGGAAACATTCAGTACTTC.

V is TRBV7-2 and J is TRBJ2-1, with 8 bases matching TRBD1. There are 15 residues in the CDR3. CDR1 is SGHTA and CDR2 is FQGNSA in the germline V gene. V was clipped by 3 bases and J by 0 bases; unmatched bases: 1. DNA for the CDR3: TGTGCCAGCAGCTTTGACAGGGGCTCCTACAATGAGCAGTTCTTC. Protein product: CASSFDRGSYNEQFF.

The table lists this clone with a count of one. The chain combines TRBV6-1 with TRBJ1-5; weak D call: TRBD1 (5 bases). Germline lookup yields CDR1 MNHNS and CDR2 SASEGT. The CDR3 is 15 residues long. V was trimmed by 1 base and J by 4 bases, leaving 11 bases between them. The CDR3 is CASSEGVGENQPQHF. The DNA of the CDR3 is TGTGCCAGCAGTGAAGGGGTAGGGGAGAATCAGCCCCAGCATTTT.

The chain joins TRBV2 to TRBJ2-1; TRBD2 matches at 11 bases. The trim removed 10 bases at V and 8 bases at J, leaving 13 bases unmatched. Germline assignment: CDR1 SNHLY and CDR2 FYNNEI. CDR3 length: 15 amino acids. CDR3 coding DNA: TGTGCCATCGAAAGAACTAGCGGGAGTCGGGATGAGCAGTTCTTC. It translates to CAIERTSGSRDEQFF.

V is TRBV7-3 and J is TRBJ2-1; TRBD1 is a possible D gene (5 bases). The CDR3 length is 14 residues. In germline, CDR1 is SGHTA, CDR2 FQGTGA. The V and J ends lost 2 bases and 0 bases respectively, with 5 bases between them. CDR3 sequence reads: CASSLQGSYNEQFF. DNA of the CDR3: TGTGCCAGCAGCTTACAGGGCTCCTACAATGAGCAGTTCTTC.

CDR3 in DNA: TGCGCCAGCAACACACAGGGCTCTACAGATACGCAGTATTTT. This gives the protein CASNTQGSTDTQYF. The chain joins TRBV5-1 to TRBJ2-3, with TRBD1 as a possible D gene (6 bases). Per the germline V gene, CDR1 is SGHRS and CDR2 is YFSETQ. The CDR3 contains 14 residues. Trimming took 6 bases from V and 3 from J, leaving 14 bases between them.

The V and J genes are TRBV6-1 and TRBJ2-7; tentatively, D is TRBD1 (5 bases). There are 13 residues in the CDR3. The germline V gene has CDR1 MNHNS and CDR2 SASEGT. The V end lost 7 bases, the J end lost 2 bases, and 12 bases lay between the germline ends. The CDR3 region has the DNA TGTGCCAGCACCACGCGACAGCCCTACGAGCAGTACTTC. This translates into CASTTRQPYEQYF.

The chain is built from TRBV6-5 and TRBJ1-1; no definite D call. The CDR3 loop spans 16 amino acids. Germline lookup yields CDR1 MNHEY and CDR2 SVGAGI. With 3 bases removed from V and 0 bases from J, the gap between germline ends came to 14 bases. CDR3 in amino acids: CASSYGYGEMNTEAFF. DNA for the CDR3: TGTGCCAGCAGTTATGGTTATGGAGAAATGAACACTGAAGCTTTCTTT.

The CDR3 sequence: CASRPDGGNQPQHF. CDR3 nucleotide sequence: TGTGCCAGCAGACCCGATGGGGGCAATCAGCCCCAGCATTTT. The chain recombines TRBV2 with TRBJ1-5, with D uncertain. Deletions cut 6 bases from V and 2 bases from J, with 11 bases between. CDR1 is SNHLY, CDR2 FYNNEI, per germline. This CDR3 spans 14 amino acids. Full variable domain (rest looked up from reference TRBV2 and TRBJ1-5): EPEVTQTPSHQVTQMGQEVILRCVPISNHLYFYWYRQILGQKVEFLVSFYNNEISEKSEIFDDQFSVERPDGSNFTLKIRSTKLEDSAMYFCASRPDGGNQPQHFGDGTRLSIL.

The chain links TRBV25-1 to TRBJ1-2, with D unresolved. The CDR3 is 13 residues long. Germline loops: CDR1 MGHDK, CDR2 SYGVNS. Trimming took 2 bases from V and 4 from J, leaving 8 bases between them. For the CDR3, the DNA is TGTGCCAGCAGTGAAAATTTCCTCTATGGCTACACCTTC. This codes for CASSENFLYGYTF.